These T cell receptor beta chains were read from a single sample in a study of T cells in Graves' hyperthyroidism and ophthalmopathy. TCRdb re-called the multiplex PCR reads with MiXCR, one entry per CDR3 protein. In the table there are about 360,000 distinct CDR3 sequences, over 10% of which are singletons. Sequencing was performed on blood. All receptors come from a woman under 30 with Graves' hyperthyroidism. CDR3s leave out the opening cysteine and the closing phenylalanine or tryptophan. A D gene is named only where the DNA matches it firmly.

>TRBV11-2|12|TRBJ2-7|TRBD1
ASSLNRGMYEQY
>TRBV10-3|14|TRBJ2-7|NA
AISERGPGSFYEQY
>TRBV5-1|13|TRBJ2-1|NA
ASSLGVWDYNEQF
>TRBV15|11|TRBJ2-1|TRBD1
ATRRTGNNEQF
>TRBV10-3|14|TRBJ2-6|NA
AISESQSSGANVLT
>TRBV20-1|9|TRBJ2-7|NA
SARGVNEQY
>TRBV11-2|15|TRBJ2-7|TRBD2
ASSLDRLAGSTYEQY
>TRBV6-6|13|TRBJ1-1|TRBD1
ASSYRQGTNTEAF
>TRBV12-3/TRBV12-4|11|TRBJ1-2|NA
ASTHGGSFGYT
>TRBV28|9|TRBJ1-6|NA
ASSFDSPLH
>TRBV25-1|11|TRBJ2-7|TRBD1
ASRGQTSYEQY
>TRBV4-2|13|TRBJ1-1|NA
ASSPDWTPNTEAF
>TRBV20-1|15|TRBJ1-3|NA
SARDLQGPLSGNTIY
>TRBV20-1|11|TRBJ2-3|NA
SALPAPTDTQC
>TRBV29-1|10|TRBJ2-1|NA
SVPRSYNEQF
>TRBV3-1|11|TRBJ1-1|NA
ASRVTGYTEAF
>TRBV18|16|TRBJ1-3|NA
ASNTGTLVLRPGNTIY
>TRBV28|13|TRBJ2-3|TRBD2
ASPPSGSPVDTQY
>TRBV7-2|14|TRBJ2-7|NA
ASSTTHYTTSYEQY
>TRBV4-3|13|TRBJ1-2|TRBD1
ASSQDPGQAGGYT
>TRBV11-3|11|TRBJ2-1|NA
ASSLGGGSEQF
>TRBV7-2|12|TRBJ1-5|NA
ASSLVAGEQPQH
>TRBV19|11|TRBJ2-3|NA
ASSTTFTDTQY